The subject of this entry is one TCR beta chain. Antigen: not known. A multiplex PCR was run with 60 Vbeta primers and 13 Jbeta primers. Assay: immunoSEQ multiplex PCR; the TCRdb copy retains only in-frame clones and omits some. The sample table includes 70,000 or so clones. This specimen comes from a study of cytomegalovirus exposure and HLA in healthy donors. Study observations and caveats: Three chains tied to CMV proved CMV antigen-specific in vitro.

Germline V gene data show CDR1 as KGHSH and CDR2 as LQKENI. V gave up 0 bases and J gave up 10 bases, with 7 bases separating them. There are 12 residues in the CDR3. This sequence joins TRBV18 and TRBJ2-1; D is perhaps TRBD2 (5 bases). The receptor's source is a boy aged 10-17 years in good health and CMV-seronegative. The sample comprised PBMCs. The CDR3 bases are TGTGCCAGCTCACCACCGGGAGAGGAGCAGTTCTTC. This translates into CASSPPGEEQFF. The variable domain in full, with the rest retrieved from reference TRBV18 and TRBJ2-1, is NAGVMQNPRHLVRRRGQEARLRCSPMKGHSHVYWYRQLPEEGLKFMVYLQKENIIDESGMPKERFSAEFPKEGPSILRIQQVVRGDSAAYFCASSPPGEEQFFGPGTRLTVL.